One and the same sample provided the 18 T cell receptor beta chains below, sequenced in a study of PD-L1 blockade in urothelial cancer. Sequencing used immunoSEQ multiplex PCR; TCRdb keeps in-frame clones, though not all of them. The sample yields 95,000 to 100,000 clones, about nine tenths seen once. Time point: pretreatment peripheral blood. The starting material was PBMCs, obtained around atezolizumab (anti-PD-L1) treatment. These receptors were obtained from a man between 60 and 70 years old with urothelial cancer.

The chain recombines TRBV28 with TRBJ1-5, with D perhaps TRBD1 (6 bases). The V and J ends lost 5 bases and 7 bases respectively, with 18 bases between them. Germline assignment: CDR1 MDHEN and CDR2 SYDVKM. The CDR3 totals 15 residues. CDR3 DNA: TGTGCCAGCAGTCCTCAGGGGTCCGGGATCCAGCCCCAGCATTTT. It is translated as CASSPQGSGIQPQHF.

This clone was seen a single time. The chain combines TRBV28 with TRBJ1-4; weak D call: TRBD1 (5 bases). V dropped 4 bases and J dropped 8 bases, with 17 bases sitting between them. The germline V gene has CDR1 MDHEN and CDR2 SYDVKM. This CDR3 spans 15 amino acids. The CDR3 sequence: CASSSRQPTGEKLFF. CDR3 coding DNA: TGTGCCAGCAGTTCCCGACAGCCAACAGGAGAAAAACTGTTTTTT.

The V call is TRBV29-1, the J call TRBJ1-1; no firm D call. Trimming took off 3 bases at V and 2 bases at J, with 16 bases between the two ends. CDR3 size: 15 residues. Germline CDR1 is SQVTM and CDR2 is ANQGSEA. CDR3 DNA: TGCAGCGTTGACCCTCGGGTAGGGAGAAACACTGAAGCTTTCTTT. Protein product: CSVDPRVGRNTEAFF. Drawing the rest from reference TRBV29-1 and TRBJ1-1, the complete variable domain is SAVISQKPSRDICQRGTSLTIQCQVDSQVTMMFWYRQQPGQSLTLIATANQGSEATYESGFVIDKFPISRPNLTFSTLTVSNMSPEDSSIYLCSVDPRVGRNTEAFFGQGTRLTVV.

This chain connects TRBV6-6 to TRBJ2-2; D is possibly TRBD1 (5 bases). From germline, CDR1 is MNHNY and CDR2 SVGAGI (reference sequence). Trimming left V 2 bases short and J 6 bases short, with 10 bases between. This CDR3 region has 14 residues. DNA of the CDR3: TGTGCCAGCAGTTACATGGGGCAATCCGGGGAGCTGTTTTTT. Translation: CASSYMGQSGELFF.

The CDR3: CASSITQGADQYF. DNA for the CDR3: TGTGCCAGCAGTATAACACAGGGGGCGGATCAGTACTTC. This chain uses TRBV27 with TRBJ2-7; 9 nucleotides align to TRBD1. Germline loops: CDR1 MNHEY, CDR2 SMNVEV (reference sequence). J was trimmed by 10 bases and V by 5 bases; bases with no gene match: 9. The CDR3 loop spans 13 amino acids.

The chain has TRBV5-1 and TRBJ2-3; D remains ambiguous. Germline V lookup: CDR1 SGHRS, CDR2 YFSETQ. The CDR3 covers 13 residues. V was clipped by 1 base and J by 2 bases, with 5 bases between them. CDR3 bases: TGCGCCAGCAGCTTGCCTCCCACAGATACGCAGTATTTT. It codes for CASSLPPTDTQYF.

The chain is built from TRBV5-1 and TRBJ2-3, with D perhaps TRBD1 (5 bases). Trimming shortened V by 4 bases and J by 0 bases, and 12 bases separated the two germline ends. CDR1 and CDR2 (germline): SGHRS, YFSETQ. The CDR3 has 15 residues. In DNA, the CDR3 is TGCGCCAGCAGCCTTGGGGCTGCTAGCACAGATACGCAGTATTTT. Its protein product is CASSLGAASTDTQYF. Complete variable domain (other parts from reference TRBV5-1 and TRBJ2-3): KAGVTQTPRYLIKTRGQQVTLSCSPISGHRSVSWYQQTPGQGLQFLFEYFSETQRNKGNFPGRFSGRQFSNSRSEMNVSTLELGDSALYLCASSLGAASTDTQYFGPGTRLTVL.

The chain recombines TRBV6-1 with TRBJ2-7; D possibly corresponds to TRBD2 (6 bases). The CDR3 is made up of 13 amino acids. Looked up from germline, CDR1 is MNHNS and CDR2 is SASEGT. Between the trimmed V and J ends, which lost 10 bases and 7 bases, there was a span of 20 bases. DNA of the CDR3: TGTGCCACCCGAAGGAGGGAAGCAGGAGAGCAGTACTTC. Translation gives CATRRREAGEQYF.

The chain combines TRBV7-8 with TRBJ1-2; D unresolved. Between the trimmed V and J ends, which lost 0 bases and 9 bases, there was a span of 14 bases. CDR1 is SGHVS, CDR2 FQNEAQ, per germline. The CDR3 runs 14 residues. This CDR3 is CASSLAESGSRYTF. The DNA of the CDR3 is TGTGCCAGCAGCTTAGCCGAATCCGGGTCTCGCTACACCTTC.

The V call is TRBV11-3, the J call TRBJ2-7, with TRBD1 matching over 12 bases. Per the germline V gene, CDR1 is SGHNT and CDR2 is YENEEA. The CDR3 contains 15 residues. V was pared by 5 bases and J by 1 base, with 3 bases of the junction left unmatched. CDR3 nucleotide sequence: TGTGCCAGCAGCCCGGGACAGGGGGCTTCCTACGAGCAGTACTTC. Encoded protein: CASSPGQGASYEQYF.

This clone was found a few times. The chain is built from TRBV5-4 and TRBJ1-2; maybe TRBD1 (5 bases). Germline values: CDR1 SGHNT, CDR2 YYREEE (reference sequence). Trimming removed 4 bases at V and 4 bases at J, with 8 bases between. This CDR3 has 12 residues. For the CDR3, the DNA is TGTGCCAGCAGCGACAGTCGCTATGGCTACACCTTC. Its protein is CASSDSRYGYTF.

V gene TRBV6-1 combines with J gene TRBJ1-3; weak D call: TRBD1 (5 bases). CDR1 and CDR2 from the germline V gene are MNHNS and SASEGT. The CDR3 totals 14 residues. V shed 3 bases and J shed 7 bases, with 13 bases lying between them. The CDR3 protein is CASSDVGGANTIYF. CDR3 nucleotides: TGTGCCAGCAGTGATGTCGGAGGGGCTAACACCATATATTTT.

The chain uses TRBV7-6 and TRBJ1-5; perhaps TRBD1 as D (6 bases). CDR3 length equals 16 residues. Germline assignment: CDR1 SGHVS and CDR2 FNYEAQ. The V end was cut by 5 bases, the J end by 2 bases, with 16 bases between. The CDR3 spells CASSPQEGGGNQPQHF. For the CDR3, the DNA is TGTGCCAGCAGCCCCCAGGAGGGGGGGGGCAATCAGCCCCAGCATTTT.

The chain uses TRBV2 and TRBJ1-1, with a possible D match to TRBD1 (6 bases). The V gene lost 6 bases and the J gene lost 8 bases, with 19 bases spanning the gap. The germline V gene has CDR1 SNHLY and CDR2 FYNNEI. The CDR3 length is 14 residues. DNA for the CDR3: TGTGCCAGCAGGGCACAGGGACCTACCGGCGAAGCTTTCTTT. Its protein product is CASRAQGPTGEAFF.

The V call is TRBV9, the J call TRBJ2-1, with 14 bases lining up with TRBD2. The CDR3 is 18 residues long. After removal of 0 bases from V and 7 bases from J, the junction contained 9 bases not matched to a gene. Germline V lookup: CDR1 SGDLS, CDR2 YYNGEE. CDR3 in amino acids: CASSVGGLAGDWGNEQFF. CDR3 DNA: TGTGCCAGCAGCGTAGGGGGACTAGCGGGAGATTGGGGAAATGAGCAGTTCTTC.

The chain joins TRBV6-5 to TRBJ1-2, with D possibly TRBD1 on 6 matching bases. Germline CDR1 MNHEY, CDR2 SVGAGI. This CDR3 is built from 14 residues. V lost 4 bases to trimming and J lost 8 bases, with 17 bases between them. CDR3 sequence: CASSSLGGRGGYTF. In nucleotides, the CDR3 is TGTGCCAGCAGTTCCCTGGGGGGGCGAGGAGGCTACACCTTC.

The chain recombines TRBV30 with TRBJ2-1; D unresolved. Germline CDR1 and CDR2: GTSNPN and SVGIG (reference sequence). The length of the CDR3 is 12 residues. Trimming stripped 2 bases from V and 6 bases from J, with 8 bases between. CDR3 sequence: CAWSFGGNEQFF. The CDR3 nucleotides read TGTGCCTGGAGTTTTGGCGGCAATGAGCAGTTCTTC.

The chain couples TRBV30 to TRBJ1-2; D is undetermined. The CDR3 is made up of 12 amino acids. Between the trimmed V and J ends, which lost 0 bases and 4 bases, there was a span of 6 bases. CDR1 and CDR2 (germline): GTSNPN, SVGIG (reference sequence). Here the CDR3 reads CAWSVEPYGYTF. The CDR3 bases are TGTGCCTGGAGTGTAGAGCCCTATGGCTACACCTTC.